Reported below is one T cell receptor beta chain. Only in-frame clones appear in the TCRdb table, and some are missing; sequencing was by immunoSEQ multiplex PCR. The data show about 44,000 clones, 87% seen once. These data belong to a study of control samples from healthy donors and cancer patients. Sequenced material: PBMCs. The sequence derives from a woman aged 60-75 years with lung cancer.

This CDR3 is CASSREFGELFF. The CDR3 region has the DNA TGTGCCAGTAGTCGGGAGTTCGGGGAGCTGTTTTTT. J is TRBJ2-2 and V is TRBV19; D might be TRBD2 (6 bases). Trimming removed 5 bases at V and 7 bases at J, with 8 bases between. The CDR3 totals 12 residues. Germline-derived CDR1 and CDR2 are LNHDA and SQIVND (reference sequence).